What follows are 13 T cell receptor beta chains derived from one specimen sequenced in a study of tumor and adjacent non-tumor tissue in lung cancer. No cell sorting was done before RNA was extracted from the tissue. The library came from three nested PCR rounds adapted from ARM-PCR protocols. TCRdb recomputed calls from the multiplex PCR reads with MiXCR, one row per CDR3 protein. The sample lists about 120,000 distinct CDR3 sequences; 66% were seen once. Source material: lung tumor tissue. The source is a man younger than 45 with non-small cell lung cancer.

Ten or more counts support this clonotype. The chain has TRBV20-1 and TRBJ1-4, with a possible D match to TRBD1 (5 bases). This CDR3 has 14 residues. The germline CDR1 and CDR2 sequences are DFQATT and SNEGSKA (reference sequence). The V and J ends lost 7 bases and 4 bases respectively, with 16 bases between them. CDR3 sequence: CSVSVGANNEKLFF. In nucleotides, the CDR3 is TGCAGTGTTTCAGTAGGGGCCAATAATGAAAAACTGTTTTTT.

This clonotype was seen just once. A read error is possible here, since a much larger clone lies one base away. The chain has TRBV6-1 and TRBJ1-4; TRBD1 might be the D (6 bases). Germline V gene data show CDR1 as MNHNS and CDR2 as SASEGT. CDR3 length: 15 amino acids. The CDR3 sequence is CACSSRDTHVEKLFF. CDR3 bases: TGTGCCTGCAGTAGCCGGGACACCCATGTGGAAAAACTGTTTTTT.

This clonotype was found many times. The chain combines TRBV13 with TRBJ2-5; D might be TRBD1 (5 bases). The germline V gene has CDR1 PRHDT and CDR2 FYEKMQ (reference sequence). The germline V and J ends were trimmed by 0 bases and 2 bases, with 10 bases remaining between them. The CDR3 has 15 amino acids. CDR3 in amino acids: CASSLGQGHQETQYF. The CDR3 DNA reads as TGTGCCAGCAGCTTAGGCCAGGGCCATCAAGAGACCCAGTACTTC.

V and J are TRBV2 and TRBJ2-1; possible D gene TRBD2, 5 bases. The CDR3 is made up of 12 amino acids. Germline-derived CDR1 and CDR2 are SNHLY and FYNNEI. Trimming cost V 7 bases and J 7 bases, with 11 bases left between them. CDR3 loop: CASNRPGNEQFF. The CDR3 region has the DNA TGTGCCAGCAACCGTCCGGGGAATGAGCAGTTCTTC.

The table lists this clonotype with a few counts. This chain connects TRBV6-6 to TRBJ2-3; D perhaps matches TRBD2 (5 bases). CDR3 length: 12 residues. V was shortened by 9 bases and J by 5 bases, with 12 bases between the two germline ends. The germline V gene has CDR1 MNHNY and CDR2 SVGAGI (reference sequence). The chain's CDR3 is CASSPTRDTQYF. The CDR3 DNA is TGTGCCAGTAGCCCCACTAGAGATACGCAGTATTTT.

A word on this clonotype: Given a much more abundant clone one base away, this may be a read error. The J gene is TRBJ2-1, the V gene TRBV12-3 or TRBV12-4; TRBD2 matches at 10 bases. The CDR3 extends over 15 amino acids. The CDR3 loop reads CASSLVERGGDEHFF. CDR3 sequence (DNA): TGTGCCAGCAGTTTAGTGGAGCGGGGGGGCGACGAGCACTTCTTC.

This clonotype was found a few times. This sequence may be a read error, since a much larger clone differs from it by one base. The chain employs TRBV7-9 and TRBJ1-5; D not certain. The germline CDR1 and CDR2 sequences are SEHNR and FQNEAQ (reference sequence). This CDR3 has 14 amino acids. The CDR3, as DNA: TGTGCCAGCAGCTTATCGGACGGGAGTCAGCCCCACCATTTT. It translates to CASSLSDGSQPHHF.

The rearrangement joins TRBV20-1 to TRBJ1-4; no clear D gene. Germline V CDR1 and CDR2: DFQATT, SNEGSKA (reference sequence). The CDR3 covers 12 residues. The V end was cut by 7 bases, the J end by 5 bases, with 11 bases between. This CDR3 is CSVLRRNEKLFF. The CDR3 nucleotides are TGCAGTGTGCTGAGACGAAATGAAAAACTGTTTTTT.

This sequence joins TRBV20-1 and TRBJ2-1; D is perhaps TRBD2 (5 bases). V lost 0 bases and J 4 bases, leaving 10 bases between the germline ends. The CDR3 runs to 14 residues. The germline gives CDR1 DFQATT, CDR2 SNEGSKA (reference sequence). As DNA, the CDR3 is TGCAGTGCTAGAGATACCGGGGTGTACAATGAGCAGTTCTTC. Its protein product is CSARDTGVYNEQFF.

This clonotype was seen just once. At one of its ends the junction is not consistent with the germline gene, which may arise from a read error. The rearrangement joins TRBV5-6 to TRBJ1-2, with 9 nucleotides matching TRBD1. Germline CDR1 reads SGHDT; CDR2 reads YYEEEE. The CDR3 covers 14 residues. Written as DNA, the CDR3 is TGCGCCAGCAGCCGAGGACAGGGGCGTAGTGGCCACACCTTC. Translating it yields CASSRGQGRSGHTF.

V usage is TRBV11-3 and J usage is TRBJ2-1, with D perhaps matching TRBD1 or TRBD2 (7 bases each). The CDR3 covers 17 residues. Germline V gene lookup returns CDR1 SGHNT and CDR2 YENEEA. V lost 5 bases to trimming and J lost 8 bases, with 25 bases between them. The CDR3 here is CASSRTLRGEGADEQFF. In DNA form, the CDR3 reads TGTGCCAGCAGCCGGACCTTACGCGGGGAGGGGGCCGATGAGCAGTTCTTC.

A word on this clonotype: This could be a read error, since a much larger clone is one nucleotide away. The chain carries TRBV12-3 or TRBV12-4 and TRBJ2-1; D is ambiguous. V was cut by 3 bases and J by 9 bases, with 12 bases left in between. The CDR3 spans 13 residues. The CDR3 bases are TGTGCCAGCAGTTTTCAGGAGACATTTGAGCAGTTCTTC. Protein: CASSFQETFEQFF.

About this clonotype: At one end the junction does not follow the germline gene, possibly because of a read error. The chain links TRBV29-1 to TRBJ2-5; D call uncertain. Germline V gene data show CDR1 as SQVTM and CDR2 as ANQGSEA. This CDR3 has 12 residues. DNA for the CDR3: TGCAGCGTTGCGGTGAACCCAGAGACCCTGTACTTC. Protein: CSVAVNPETLYF.